Given below is one T cell receptor beta chain in context. This CDR3 has 15 amino acids. Germline V CDR1 and CDR2: SQVTM, ANQGSEA. Trimming pared 0 bases from V and 1 base from J, leaving 12 bases between. Together with a sample-barcoded 5' primer, a J-beta primer mix was included in a second PCR lasting about 6 to 11 cycles. The template-switch adaptor, which had 12 random nucleotides, put a tag on each cDNA molecule. TCRdb analysed the 5' RACE reads with MiXCR anew, one entry per CDR3 protein. The sample shows hundreds of thousands of distinct CDR3 sequences, approximately 49% of them seen only once. This record comes from a study of blood T cells in healthy people across ages.

The sequenced material came from blood. The V call is TRBV29-1, the J call TRBJ1-1; D unresolved. The receptor comes from a man aged 30-40 years in good health. For the CDR3, the DNA is TGCAGCGTTGAAGACTCTGTAAGTTGGAACACTGAAGCTTTCTTT. Its protein is CSVEDSVSWNTEAFF.